These T cell receptor beta chains were read from a single sample in a study of T cells in tuberculosis. This table comes from immunoSEQ multiplex PCR, and its TCRdb copy is limited to in-frame clones, with some not included. The repertoire includes roughly 30,000 clones, 86% of them detected once, and 4% to 6.5% sits in the top ten. The source was PBMCs, collected at tuberculosis diagnosis. All receptors come from an adult with tuberculosis. Each CDR3 is given without its conserved first and last residue.

v_gene: TRBV6-5; j_gene: TRBJ2-7; CDR3aa: ASSNLQGYEQY
v_gene: TRBV10-3; j_gene: TRBJ2-7; CDR3aa: AMSGKDEQY
v_gene: TRBV2; j_gene: TRBJ1-1; CDR3aa: ASKFTNQGLTEAF
v_gene: TRBV7-2; j_gene: TRBJ1-2; CDR3aa: ASSLDYGTNYGYT
v_gene: TRBV11-2; j_gene: TRBJ2-1; CDR3aa: ASSKDRVSQVNEQF
v_gene: TRBV5-1; j_gene: TRBJ2-1; CDR3aa: ASSLGANRGNNEQF
v_gene: TRBV2; j_gene: TRBJ2-2; CDR3aa: ASRALNTGELF
v_gene: TRBV6-1; j_gene: TRBJ1-2; CDR3aa: ASRKTGLYGYT
v_gene: TRBV7-9; j_gene: TRBJ2-1; CDR3aa: ASSLEGDAHNEQF
v_gene: TRBV19; j_gene: TRBJ1-2; CDR3aa: ASITGTGSNYGYT
v_gene: TRBV27; j_gene: TRBJ1-5; CDR3aa: ASSFGAGVQPQH
v_gene: TRBV6-5; j_gene: TRBJ2-1; CDR3aa: ATANRGNDNEQF
v_gene: TRBV5-1; j_gene: TRBJ1-2; CDR3aa: ASSLDVNYGYT
v_gene: TRBV19; j_gene: TRBJ1-2; CDR3aa: ASSMGQGANGYT
v_gene: TRBV5-1; j_gene: TRBJ2-3; CDR3aa: ASRPRGDTQY
v_gene: TRBV9; j_gene: TRBJ1-2; CDR3aa: ASSLGGTGVHYGYT
v_gene: TRBV6-4; j_gene: TRBJ2-2; CDR3aa: ASNPDGDTGELF
v_gene: TRBV9; j_gene: TRBJ2-3; CDR3aa: ASSATGYSTDTQY
v_gene: TRBV11-1; j_gene: TRBJ1-4; CDR3aa: ASSLAGGAGDEKLF
v_gene: TRBV6-5; j_gene: TRBJ1-2; CDR3aa: ASSPVRGDGYT
v_gene: TRBV6-6; j_gene: TRBJ2-3; CDR3aa: ASKTRTGGTDTQY
v_gene: TRBV5-1; j_gene: TRBJ1-2; CDR3aa: ASSSTGGQGWGYT
v_gene: TRBV2; j_gene: TRBJ1-6; CDR3aa: ASSVTGFALH
v_gene: TRBV5-1; j_gene: TRBJ2-1; CDR3aa: ASSSGQGYNEQF
v_gene: TRBV7-3; j_gene: TRBJ1-1; CDR3aa: ASSLTPVRQVNTEAF
v_gene: TRBV7-8; j_gene: TRBJ2-7; CDR3aa: ASSLIFSGGPGEQY
v_gene: TRBV7-8; j_gene: TRBJ1-6; CDR3aa: ASSLNGDTNSPLH
v_gene: TRBV27; j_gene: TRBJ2-3; CDR3aa: ASSLSRTATDTQY
v_gene: TRBV12-5; j_gene: TRBJ1-5; CDR3aa: ASGLAEMFRQDSSESNQPQH
v_gene: TRBV5-1; j_gene: TRBJ2-6; CDR3aa: ASSYERGSNVLT
v_gene: TRBV11-2; j_gene: TRBJ2-7; CDR3aa: ASSFIAGANSYEQY
v_gene: TRBV19; j_gene: TRBJ2-1; CDR3aa: ASTGTGTSGNEQF
v_gene: TRBV14; j_gene: TRBJ1-4; CDR3aa: ASSQEDSLNEKLF
v_gene: TRBV6-1; j_gene: TRBJ2-5; CDR3aa: ASSDGTGVETQY
v_gene: TRBV5-6; j_gene: TRBJ1-3; CDR3aa: ASSTGGAPLTSDTIY
v_gene: TRBV4-1; j_gene: TRBJ2-4; CDR3aa: ASSQGMRRGPENIQY
v_gene: TRBV19; j_gene: TRBJ1-4; CDR3aa: ASSIAVLEKLF
v_gene: TRBV11-2; j_gene: TRBJ1-2; CDR3aa: ASSLSAGKGGYT
v_gene: TRBV5-1; j_gene: TRBJ1-1; CDR3aa: ASSLASGGRSEAF
v_gene: TRBV30; j_gene: TRBJ2-1; CDR3aa: AWSAGLYNEQF
v_gene: TRBV30; j_gene: TRBJ2-3; CDR3aa: AWAGQLDTQY
v_gene: TRBV10-3; j_gene: TRBJ1-5; CDR3aa: AISDWTGNQPQH
v_gene: TRBV9; j_gene: TRBJ2-3; CDR3aa: ASSVDGKGVGDTQY
v_gene: TRBV25-1; j_gene: TRBJ1-2; CDR3aa: ASTTERSLNYGYT
v_gene: TRBV5-5; j_gene: TRBJ2-5; CDR3aa: ASSLAGFIQETQY
v_gene: TRBV10-3; j_gene: TRBJ2-7; CDR3aa: AISEPGQGASEQY
v_gene: TRBV19; j_gene: TRBJ2-5; CDR3aa: ASSISPGTGGETQY
v_gene: TRBV5-6; j_gene: TRBJ2-7; CDR3aa: ASSLFEDRAYEQY
v_gene: TRBV7-2; j_gene: TRBJ2-7; CDR3aa: ASSPDSGGSSYEQY
v_gene: TRBV18; j_gene: TRBJ1-5; CDR3aa: ASSPPGRAHQPQH
v_gene: TRBV2; j_gene: TRBJ2-3; CDR3aa: ATTGGLAGGGDTQY
v_gene: TRBV10-3; j_gene: TRBJ2-1; CDR3aa: AISESLGGRGSYNEQF
v_gene: TRBV19; j_gene: TRBJ2-3; CDR3aa: ASRPDRVGTDTQY